Following are 15 T cell receptor beta chains from one sample sequenced in a study of cytotoxic CD8 clonotypes in ibrutinib-treated CLL. TCRdb's copy holds only in-frame clones and misses some; the assay was immunoSEQ multiplex PCR. The data contain around 97,000 clones, 70% to 85% of them singletons. The sequencing used PBMCs, collected after 12 months of ibrutinib treatment. Receptor source: a human donor with chronic lymphocytic leukemia.

The J gene is TRBJ1-1, the V gene TRBV10-1, with TRBD1 matching over 9 bases. This CDR3 comprises 14 residues. V gave up 10 bases and J gave up 1 base; unmatched junction bases: 7. Germline V CDR1 and CDR2: WNHNN, SYGVQD (reference sequence). The CDR3 protein is CATTPGQGNTEAFF. In nucleotides, the CDR3 is TGCGCCACCACACCGGGACAGGGGAACACTGAAGCTTTCTTT.

DNA of the CDR3: TGCAGCGTGGGACAGACGACAAACATTCAGTACTTC. This sequence encodes CSVGQTTNIQYF. The chain carries TRBV29-1 and TRBJ2-4, with 7 bases that match TRBD1. Germline V CDR1 and CDR2: SQVTM, ANQGSEA. J lost 6 bases, V lost 6 bases, and 5 bases had no gene match. This CDR3 is 12 amino acids long.

The gene calls are TRBV7-9 and TRBJ2-1; D might be TRBD2 (6 bases). The CDR3 runs to 15 residues. Germline-derived CDR1 and CDR2 are SEHNR and FQNEAQ (reference sequence). V lost 3 bases and J lost 0, with 9 bases in between. The CDR3, as DNA: TGTGCCAGCAGCTTGCGGGGTAGCTCCTACAATGAGCAGTTCTTC. Protein sequence: CASSLRGSSYNEQFF.

The chain joins TRBV30 to TRBJ1-5; tentatively, D is TRBD1 (6 bases). The V gene lost 2 bases and the J gene lost 6 bases, with 17 bases spanning the gap. The CDR3 contains 15 residues. The germline V gene encodes CDR1 GTSNPN and CDR2 SVGIG (reference sequence). As DNA, the CDR3 is TGTGCCTGGAGTAAGGGGAACAGGGATGGTCAGCCCCAGCATTTT. It translates to CAWSKGNRDGQPQHF.

CDR3 nucleotide sequence: TGCGCCAGCAGTGCTACCCCCGGGACAGGGAGCTCCTACGAGCAGTACTTC. Residues: CASSATPGTGSSYEQYF. The genes are TRBV10-1 and TRBJ2-7, with TRBD1 matching over 9 bases. Germline V gene lookup returns CDR1 WNHNN and CDR2 SYGVQD (reference sequence). J gave up 0 bases and V 4 bases, and 10 bases lay outside the gene matches. The CDR3 sequence is 17 residues long.

V is TRBV7-9 and J is TRBJ2-2, with D hard to call. Trimming took 5 bases from V and 2 from J, leaving 9 bases between them. This CDR3 spans 14 amino acids. Germline loops: CDR1 SEHNR, CDR2 FQNEAQ (reference sequence). The DNA of the CDR3 is TGTGCCAGCAGCATAGACTTAAACACCGGGGAGCTGTTTTTT. Its translation is CASSIDLNTGELFF.

J is TRBJ1-2 and V is TRBV6-6, with D perhaps matching TRBD1 (6 bases). The CDR3 has 13 amino acids. V was trimmed by 4 bases and J by 2 bases, leaving 8 bases between them. Germline CDR1 is MNHNY and CDR2 is SVGAGI (reference sequence). The CDR3 DNA reads as TGTGCCAGCAGTTTACAGGGAAACTATGGCTACACCTTC. Translated, it gives CASSLQGNYGYTF.

This clone was seen only a few times. This rearrangement joins TRBV19 to TRBJ2-7; 8 nucleotides align to TRBD1. The germline V gene has CDR1 LNHDA and CDR2 SQIVND (reference sequence). The CDR3 contains 14 residues. Trimming took 5 bases from V and 0 from J; bases not matched to a gene: 3. The CDR3 DNA sequence: TGTGCCAGTAGTTCGGACAGGGTCTCCTACGAGCAGTACTTC. This sequence encodes CASSSDRVSYEQYF.

The chain uses TRBV5-1 and TRBJ1-1; TRBD1 matches at 9 bases. The CDR3 has 13 amino acids. Losses at the gene ends were 4 bases for V and 7 bases for J; bases not matched to a gene: 5. In germline, CDR1 is SGHRS, CDR2 YFSETQ. This CDR3 reads CASSLTGGVEAFF. CDR3 nucleotides: TGCGCCAGCAGCCTGACAGGGGGAGTTGAAGCTTTCTTT. Using reference TRBV5-1 and TRBJ1-1 for the parts outside the CDR3, the full variable domain is KAGVTQTPRYLIKTRGQQVTLSCSPISGHRSVSWYQQTPGQGLQFLFEYFSETQRNKGNFPGRFSGRQFSNSRSEMNVSTLELGDSALYLCASSLTGGVEAFFGQGTRLTVV.

V and J are TRBV9 and TRBJ1-2; 8 nucleotides align to TRBD1. With V trimmed by 0 bases and J by 6 bases, 4 bases remained unmatched. CDR1 SGDLS and CDR2 YYNGEE come from the germline V gene. The CDR3 totals 14 residues. DNA for the CDR3: TGTGCCAGCAGCGTAGTTCCAGGGGGCGATGGCTACACCTTC. Protein: CASSVVPGGDGYTF.

The V and J genes are TRBV11-3 and TRBJ1-2, with 11 bases lining up with TRBD1. The CDR3 runs to 15 residues. Germline CDR1 SGHNT, CDR2 YENEEA. V dropped 5 bases and J dropped 5; count of bases not matched to a gene: 7. The CDR3 reads CASSPRTGGDYGYTF. DNA for the CDR3: TGTGCCAGCAGCCCTCGGACAGGGGGCGATTATGGCTACACCTTC.

The chain carries TRBV9 and TRBJ2-4; weak D call: TRBD1 (6 bases). Germline CDR1 is SGDLS and CDR2 is YYNGEE. The V and J ends lost 4 bases and 6 bases respectively, with 23 bases between them. This CDR3 spans 17 amino acids. The CDR3 DNA is TGTGCCAGCAGCCCCCGCCCAACTGGACAGTTTAGAAACATTCAGTACTTC. This codes for CASSPRPTGQFRNIQYF.

V gene TRBV28 combines with J gene TRBJ2-7; D remains unclear. Per germline, CDR1 MDHEN and CDR2 SYDVKM. The CDR3 is 12 residues long. V lost 5 bases to trimming and J lost 3 bases, with 8 bases between them. CDR3 sequence: CASSPQLYEQYF. CDR3 DNA: TGTGCCAGCAGTCCGCAACTCTACGAGCAGTACTTC.

CDR3 DNA sequence: TGTGCCATCAGTTCTTATGCGGACAGTTCCGCCCCTAATTCACCCCTCCACTTT. Translating it yields CAISSYADSSAPNSPLHF. The chain couples TRBV10-3 to TRBJ1-6; D possibly corresponds to TRBD1 (6 bases). The germline V gene encodes CDR1 ENHRY and CDR2 SYGVKD. The CDR3 totals 18 residues. V lost 5 bases to trimming and J lost 6 bases, with 23 bases between them.

This clone was seen a single time. In nucleotides, the CDR3 is TGCGCCAGCAGCCAACTACAGGGGGGCGAAAAACTGTTTTTT. Protein sequence: CASSQLQGGEKLFF. The V and J genes are TRBV4-1 and TRBJ1-4; 8 positions agree with TRBD1. V trimming: 2 bases; J trimming: 8 bases; junction bases outside the gene matches: 4. Germline V CDR1 and CDR2: MGHRA, YSYEKL. The CDR3 spans 14 residues.